This T cell receptor (beta chain) was sequenced for a study of vaccination and CD4 T cells after COVID-19. Trimming took 5 bases from V and 3 from J, leaving 8 bases between them. The CDR3 is 12 residues long. Germline V gene data show CDR1 as DFQATT and CDR2 as SNEGSKA (reference sequence). Time point in this sample: late sampling 161 to 241 days after vaccination in three convalescent patients. TCRdb fed the PCR reads into MiXCR, producing one record per CDR3 protein. Among about 36,000 distinct CDR3 sequences listed, 36% were seen once. The chain joins TRBV20-1 to TRBJ1-5; maybe TRBD1 (5 bases). The origin of this receptor is a human donor who had recovered from COVID-19. Specimen: CD4+ T cells from blood, collected about 7 months after SARS-CoV-2 vaccination. CDR3 sequence: CSAHRLNQPQHF. The CDR3, as DNA: TGCAGTGCTCACAGGCTCAATCAGCCCCAGCATTTT.